This T cell receptor (beta chain) was sequenced in a study of CD8 T cells in ankylosing spondylitis. General study points: Clones linked to the disease showed a CD8+ phenotype. They occurred at relatively low frequencies in peripheral blood. Disease-associated clones were reportedly significantly overrepresented in matched ankylosing spondylitis synovial fluid. Prior literature has documented some motif variants in synovial fluid and blood from reactive arthritis.

CDR1 and CDR2 (germline): MRHNA, SNTAGT. The CDR3 is made up of 13 amino acids. The V gene lost 7 bases and the J gene lost 5 bases, with 13 bases spanning the gap. Quantitative 5'-RACE with molecular barcodes produced the TCR beta libraries. TCRdb fed the 5' RACE reads into MiXCR, producing one record per CDR3 protein. The sample carries 200,000 to 300,000 distinct CDR3 sequences, roughly a quarter recorded once. Only one count was recorded for this clonotype. What it binds is not known. Sequencing used blood, either unsorted or a sorted T cell fraction (not recorded which). The chain joins TRBV6-4 to TRBJ2-3; D remains unclear. This sequence originates from a male donor with ankylosing spondylitis or in good health (not recorded which). The CDR3 here is CASKGQKGDTQYF. The CDR3 nucleotides read TGTGCCAGCAAGGGCCAGAAGGGAGATACGCAGTATTTT.